This T cell receptor beta chain emerged from a study of blood T cell repertoires in COVID-19. How the authors handled the data: By means of reference gene primer amplification, nucleated cell counts were estimated. Assay used: immunoSEQ multiplex PCR; TCRdb lists only in-frame clones, some missing. V and J calls and clone size are copied from that table; D and trimming were computed from the DNA. The sample has 80,000 to 95,000 clones, around nine tenths seen once. V dropped 8 bases and J dropped 0 bases, with 14 bases sitting between them. The CDR3 contains 15 residues. Per germline, CDR1 MNHEY and CDR2 SVGAGI.

J is TRBJ2-1 and V is TRBV6-5; tentatively, D is TRBD1 (5 bases). The source is a woman between 65 and 79 years old with acute or convalescent COVID-19. Sequencing was done on a sample of peripheral blood. The CDR3 is CASADRQTSYNEQFF. Written as DNA, the CDR3 is TGTGCCAGCGCGGACCGACAGACCTCCTACAATGAGCAGTTCTTC.